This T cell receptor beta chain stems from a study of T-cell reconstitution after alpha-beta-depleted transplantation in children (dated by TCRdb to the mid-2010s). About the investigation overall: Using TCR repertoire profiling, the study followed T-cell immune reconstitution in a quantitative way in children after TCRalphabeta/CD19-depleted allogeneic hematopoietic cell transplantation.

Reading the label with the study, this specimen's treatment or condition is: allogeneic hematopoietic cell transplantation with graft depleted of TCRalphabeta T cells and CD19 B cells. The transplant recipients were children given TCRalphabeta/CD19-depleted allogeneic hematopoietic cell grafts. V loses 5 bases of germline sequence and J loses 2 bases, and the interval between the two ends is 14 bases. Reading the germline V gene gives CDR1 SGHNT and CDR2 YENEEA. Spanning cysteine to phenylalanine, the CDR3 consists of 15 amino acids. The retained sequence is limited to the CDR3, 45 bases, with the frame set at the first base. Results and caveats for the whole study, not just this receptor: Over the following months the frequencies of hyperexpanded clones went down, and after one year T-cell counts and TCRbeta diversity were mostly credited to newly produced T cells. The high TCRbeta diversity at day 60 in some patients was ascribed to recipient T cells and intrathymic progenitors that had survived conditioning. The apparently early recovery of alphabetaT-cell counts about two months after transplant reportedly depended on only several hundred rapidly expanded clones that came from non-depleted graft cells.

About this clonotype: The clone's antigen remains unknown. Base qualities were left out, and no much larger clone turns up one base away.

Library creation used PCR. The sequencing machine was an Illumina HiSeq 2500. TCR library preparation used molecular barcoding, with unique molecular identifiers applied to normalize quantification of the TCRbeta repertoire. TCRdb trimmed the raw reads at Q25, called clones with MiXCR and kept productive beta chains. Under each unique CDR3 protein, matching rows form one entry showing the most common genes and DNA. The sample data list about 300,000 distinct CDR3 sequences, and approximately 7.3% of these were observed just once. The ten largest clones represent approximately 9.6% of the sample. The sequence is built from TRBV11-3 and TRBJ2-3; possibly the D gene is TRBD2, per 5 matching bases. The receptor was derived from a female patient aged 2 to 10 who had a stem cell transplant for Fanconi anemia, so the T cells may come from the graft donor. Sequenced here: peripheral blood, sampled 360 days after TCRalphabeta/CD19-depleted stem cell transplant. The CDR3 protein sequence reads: CASSMDSSYTDTQYF. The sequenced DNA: TGTGCCAGCAGCATGGACTCCTCTTACACAGATACGCAGTATTTT.